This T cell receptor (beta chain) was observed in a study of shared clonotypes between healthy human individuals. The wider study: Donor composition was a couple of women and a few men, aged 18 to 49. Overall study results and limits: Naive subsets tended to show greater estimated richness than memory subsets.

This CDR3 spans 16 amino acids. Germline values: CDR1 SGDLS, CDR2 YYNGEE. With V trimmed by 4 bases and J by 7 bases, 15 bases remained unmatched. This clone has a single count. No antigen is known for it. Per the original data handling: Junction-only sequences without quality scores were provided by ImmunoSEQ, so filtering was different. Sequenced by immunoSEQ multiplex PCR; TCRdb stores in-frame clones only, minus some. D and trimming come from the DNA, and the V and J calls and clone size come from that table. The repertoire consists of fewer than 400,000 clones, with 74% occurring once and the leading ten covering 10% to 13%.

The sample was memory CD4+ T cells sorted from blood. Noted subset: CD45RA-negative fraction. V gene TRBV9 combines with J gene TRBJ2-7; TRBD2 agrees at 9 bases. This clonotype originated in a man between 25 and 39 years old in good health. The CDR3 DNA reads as TGTGCCAGCAGCTTAACTGGACTAGCGCGAGGAGGTGAGCAGTACTTC. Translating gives CASSLTGLARGGEQYF.